This entry features one TCR beta chain sequence. The data were taken from a study of blood T cell repertoires in COVID-19. Original methodology: Estimation of nucleated cell counts was performed using reference gene primer amplification. Only in-frame clones appear in the TCRdb table, and some are missing; sequencing was by immunoSEQ multiplex PCR. V and J calls and clone size are as listed in that table; D and trimming were resolved from the DNA. The sample lists some 160,000 clones; around 92% were seen once. The CDR3 has 13 residues. After removal of 1 base from V and 14 bases from J, the junction contained 10 bases not matched to a gene. Looked up from germline, CDR1 is MNHNS and CDR2 is SASEGT.

The sequenced sample was peripheral blood. This clonotype was obtained from a man aged 55 to 70 with acute or convalescent COVID-19. This rearrangement joins TRBV6-1 to TRBJ2-5, with 7 bases identical to TRBD1. The CDR3 protein is CASSEVVLGTDYF. In DNA, the CDR3 is TGTGCCAGCAGTGAAGTAGTTCTGGGGACAGATTACTTC.